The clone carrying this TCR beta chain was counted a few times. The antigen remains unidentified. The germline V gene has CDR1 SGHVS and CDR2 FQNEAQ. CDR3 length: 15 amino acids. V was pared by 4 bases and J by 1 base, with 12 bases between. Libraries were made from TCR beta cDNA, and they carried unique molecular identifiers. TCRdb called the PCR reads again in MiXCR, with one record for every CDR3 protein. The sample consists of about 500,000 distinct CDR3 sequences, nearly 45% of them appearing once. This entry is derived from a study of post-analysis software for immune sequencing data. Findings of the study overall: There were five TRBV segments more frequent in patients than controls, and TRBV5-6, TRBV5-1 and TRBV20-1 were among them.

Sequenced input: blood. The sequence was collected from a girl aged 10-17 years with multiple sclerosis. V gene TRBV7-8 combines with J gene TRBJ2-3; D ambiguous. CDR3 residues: CASSSYPMGTDTQYF. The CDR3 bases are TGTGCCAGCAGCTCTTATCCAATGGGCACAGATACGCAGTATTTT.